This is a list of T cell receptor beta chains from one sample in a study of identical twins. MiXCR, applied by TCRdb to the 5' RACE reads, yields one record per CDR3 protein. The table lists around 530,000 distinct CDR3 sequences, roughly 15% of them singletons. This same sample was also taken into another study, of yellow fever vaccine responses in identical twins.

The sample taken for sequencing was CD4+ T cells sorted from blood. These receptors came from a woman younger than 30 in good health. Each CDR3 is given with its conserved first and last residue. The D gene is left open where the match is weak. Clone sizes are given selectively: once, few, many, or a class where the clone is expanded.

v_call,clone_size,j_call,d_call,cdr3_nt,cdr3_aa
TRBV24-1,few,TRBJ2-2,TRBD2,TGTGCCACCAGTGATTTGTTTCAGGGGACTAGCGGAGACACCGGGGAGCTGTTTTTT,CATSDLFQGTSGDTGELFF
TRBV5-1,few,TRBJ1-1,.,TGCGCCAGCAGCTTGGGACAGCTCATGAACACTGAAGCTTTCTTT,CASSLGQLMNTEAFF
TRBV6-1,.,TRBJ1-5,.,TGTGCCAGCAGTAGGGAGGGGGTAATTCGTAGGAATCAGCCCCAGCATTTT,CASSREGVIRRNQPQHF
TRBV6-5,.,TRBJ1-5,.,TGTGCCAGCAGTTATGAACAGAGCAATCAGCCCCAGCATTTT,CASSYEQSNQPQHF
TRBV11-2,few,TRBJ2-6,.,TGTGCCAGCAGCTTAGGCCCTTTATTTTCGTCTGGGGCCAACGTCCTGACTTTC,CASSLGPLFSSGANVLTF
TRBV10-2,few,TRBJ2-3,.,TGCGCCAGCAGTGAGTTTAGGGGGGCCAGAACAGATACGCAGTATTTT,CASSEFRGARTDTQYF
TRBV15,few,TRBJ1-2,.,TGTGCCACCAGCAGAGGTGATCTAGGAGGGGGCTACACCTTC,CATSRGDLGGGYTF
TRBV7-8,.,TRBJ2-1,TRBD1,TGTGCCAGCAGGGCCGGGACAGCTAACAATGAGCAGTTCTTC,CASRAGTANNEQFF
TRBV12-3/TRBV12-4,many,TRBJ1-3,.,TGTGCCAGCAGTGCAGGGACCTCTGGAAACACCATATATTTT,CASSAGTSGNTIYF
TRBV5-1,.,TRBJ2-7,TRBD1,TGCGCCAGCAGCTCGGGACAGGGGATCTACGAGCAGTACTTC,CASSSGQGIYEQYF
TRBV3-1,.,TRBJ2-7,TRBD2,TGTGCCAGCAGCCAAGACAAGACAGGGTCCGGGCTAGCGGGGTTATACGAGCAGTACTTC,CASSQDKTGSGLAGLYEQYF
TRBV3-1,.,TRBJ2-3,TRBD2,TGTGCCAGCAGCCGCGGGACTAGCAGGTTAGATACGCAGTATTTT,CASSRGTSRLDTQYF
TRBV7-9,.,TRBJ2-1,TRBD1,TGTGCCAGCAGCCCATCGGACAGGGCTCCCTACAATGAGCAGTTCTTC,CASSPSDRAPYNEQFF
TRBV12-3/TRBV12-4,many,TRBJ2-1,.,TGTGCCAGCAGTCTGGGGTCCAGGGGTTCCACCTACAATGAGCAGTTCTTC,CASSLGSRGSTYNEQFF
TRBV5-1,few,TRBJ2-5,.,TGCGCCAGCAGCTCAACAGATTATCGGAGCCAGTACTTC,CASSSTDYRSQYF
TRBV20-1,.,TRBJ2-2,TRBD2,TGCAGTGCTAGAGGACTAGCGGGAGCCGGGGAGCTGTTTTTT,CSARGLAGAGELFF
TRBV10-3,few,TRBJ2-1,TRBD2,TGTGCCATCAGGGAGCGGGTAGCGGGTCCAAGCTCCTACAATGAGCAGTTCTTC,CAIRERVAGPSSYNEQFF
TRBV4-2,few,TRBJ1-2,.,TGTGCCAGCAGCCAAGAGATAGGGAGTGGCTACACCTTC,CASSQEIGSGYTF
TRBV3-1,few,TRBJ1-5,TRBD1,TGTGCCAGCAGCAAAGGGACAGGGGGCGCGTCGAGCAATCAGCCCCAGCATTTT,CASSKGTGGASSNQPQHF
TRBV25-1,.,TRBJ2-7,TRBD1,TGTGCCAGCAGTGTCCTGACAGGGTCCGAGCAGTACTTC,CASSVLTGSEQYF
TRBV18,.,TRBJ2-1,.,TGTGCCAGCTCACCCGGCTCGGGTACCTACAATGAGCAGTTCTTC,CASSPGSGTYNEQFF
TRBV12-5,.,TRBJ2-7,.,TGTGCTAGTGGTTTGGTAGTTGGGCCAGGACCTTACTACGAGCAGTACTTC,CASGLVVGPGPYYEQYF
TRBV20-1,.,TRBJ1-4,.,TGCAGTGCTAGAGATCTTCCCCAGGGGAGAAAACTGTTTTTT,CSARDLPQGRKLFF
TRBV5-1,few,TRBJ2-1,TRBD2,TGCGCCAGCAGCTCTAGAGTAGCGGGTCCATACAATGAGCAGTTCTTC,CASSSRVAGPYNEQFF
TRBV5-1,few,TRBJ2-3,TRBD2,TGCGCCAGCAGGGGGACTAGCGGGGGCGCGGGATTGGATACGCAGTATTTT,CASRGTSGGAGLDTQYF
TRBV28,.,TRBJ1-4,.,TGTGCCAGCAGTTTTCCGGGGGCGCTGGAAAAACTGTTTTTT,CASSFPGALEKLFF
TRBV3-1,.,TRBJ2-1,.,TGTGCCAGCAGCCAAGATTCGCCCTACTCCTACAATGAGCAGTTCTTC,CASSQDSPYSYNEQFF
TRBV24-1,few,TRBJ2-1,TRBD2,TGTGCCACCAGTGATTTCGCTAGCGGAACCTACAATGAGCAGTTCTTC,CATSDFASGTYNEQFF
TRBV12-3/TRBV12-4,.,TRBJ2-2,.,TGTGCCAGCAGTCCCGAGGACAGGGTGCTAGCGGGAAACACCGGGGAGCTGTTTTTT,CASSPEDRVLAGNTGELFF
TRBV20-1,.,TRBJ1-2,.,TGCAGTGCCACCACTAAGACGGTGGGATATGGCTACACCTTC,CSATTKTVGYGYTF
TRBV4-1,few,TRBJ2-2,TRBD1,TGCGCCAGCAGCCAAGAGAGGGGAGCCGGGACAGGGTACACCGGGGAGCTGTTTTTT,CASSQERGAGTGYTGELFF
TRBV11-2,.,TRBJ2-3,TRBD1,TGTGCCAGCAGAGAGGGGACAGGGGGAACAGATACGCAGTATTTT,CASREGTGGTDTQYF
TRBV10-3,.,TRBJ1-2,TRBD1,TGTGCCATCAGTGAGCCAGGGGGCCTTGGCTATGGCTACACCTTC,CAISEPGGLGYGYTF
TRBV12-3/TRBV12-4,many,TRBJ1-3,.,TGTGCCAGCAGTTTAGCTGCGGGCGGAAACACCATATATTTT,CASSLAAGGNTIYF
TRBV7-7,.,TRBJ2-1,TRBD1,TGTGCCAGCAGCTCGGGACAGGGACGAGAGCAGTTCTTC,CASSSGQGREQFF
TRBV28,.,TRBJ2-3,.,TGTGCCAGCAGTTTATTTATATGGACCCCAGGGGTTGGGACTTTTGGGACAGATACGCAGTATTTT,CASSLFIWTPGVGTFGTDTQYF
TRBV13,many,TRBJ2-3,TRBD1,TGTGCCAGCAGCCCCTCAGTACAGGGGGATAGGGATACGCAGTATTTT,CASSPSVQGDRDTQYF
TRBV12-3/TRBV12-4,.,TRBJ1-2,.,TGTGCCAGCACCCGGGTGGGCGATGGCTACACCTTC,CASTRVGDGYTF
TRBV11-2,.,TRBJ1-2,TRBD1,TGTGCCAGCAGCCGTGACAGGGGTTTTGACTATGGCTACACCTTC,CASSRDRGFDYGYTF
TRBV2,few,TRBJ2-4,.,TGTGCCAGCAGTGAAACTGGAGCCGGACCCAAAAACATTCAGTACTTC,CASSETGAGPKNIQYF
TRBV7-2,.,TRBJ2-3,.,TGTGCCAGCAGCTTACAGAGGACAGATACGCAGTATTTT,CASSLQRTDTQYF
TRBV5-1,.,TRBJ2-3,TRBD1,TGCGCCAGCAGCTTACCAATCTTGACAGGGGGCAAAACAGATACGCAGTATTTT,CASSLPILTGGKTDTQYF
TRBV5-1,.,TRBJ2-3,TRBD2,TGCGCCAGCAGCTTGGCGCGGGGGGGCTGGGATACGCAGTATTTT,CASSLARGGWDTQYF
TRBV4-1,.,TRBJ1-1,.,TGCGCCAGCAGCCACCCCCTTTCGGGAGGGCTCATGAACACTGAAGCTTTCTTT,CASSHPLSGGLMNTEAFF
TRBV6-1,.,TRBJ2-3,TRBD1,TGTGCCAGCAGCGATAGGGGGCTGCCATATGGGCCAGATACGCAGTATTTT,CASSDRGLPYGPDTQYF
TRBV3-1,few,TRBJ1-1,.,TGTGCCAGCAGCAAAGAAGCGCTGAGACAAGCTTTCTTT,CASSKEALRQAFF
TRBV27,.,TRBJ2-6,.,TGTGCCAGCACTCCAGGGTTGGGGTTTTCTGGGGCCAACGTCCTGACTTTC,CASTPGLGFSGANVLTF